Listed here are 24 T cell receptor beta chains from one sample, sequenced in a study of blood T cell repertoires in COVID-19. The method was immunoSEQ multiplex PCR; TCRdb's version includes in-frame clones alone and lacks a portion of them. Of 200,000 or so clones in the sample, 65% to 85% were seen once. The sample was peripheral blood. The receptors here all came from a man aged 60 to 75 with active or convalescent COVID-19.

Here the CDR3 reads CATSDSKLAYEQYF. The CDR3 DNA follows: TGTGCCACCAGTGATTCGAAACTCGCCTACGAGCAGTACTTC. The V and J genes are TRBV24-1 and TRBJ2-7, with no clear D. Per the germline V gene, CDR1 is KGHDR and CDR2 is SFDVKD. V was clipped by 2 bases and J by 2 bases, with 9 bases between them. The CDR3 sequence is 14 residues long.

The chain carries TRBV14 and TRBJ2-7; 9 bases are a match to TRBD1. The CDR3 has 14 amino acids. J was trimmed by 4 bases and V by 2 bases; bases with no gene match: 3. Germline CDR1 reads SGHDN; CDR2 reads FVKESK. The CDR3 is CASSQIGTGYEQYF. The DNA of the CDR3 is TGTGCCAGCAGCCAAATAGGGACAGGGTACGAGCAGTACTTC.

The gene calls are TRBV29-1 and TRBJ1-1, with D possibly matching TRBD1 (5 bases). Trimming left V 4 bases short and J 6 bases short, with 12 bases between. CDR3 length: 12 amino acids. The germline V gene has CDR1 SQVTM and CDR2 ANQGSEA. CDR3 DNA: TGCAGCGTTGCTCAGGGCGCCGCTGAAGCTTTCTTT. As protein: CSVAQGAAEAFF.

The chain has TRBV18 and TRBJ2-6; TRBD2 agrees at 13 bases. The CDR3 is made up of 19 amino acids. The junction had 9 bases not matched to a gene; V was cut back by 3 bases and J by 4 bases. In germline, CDR1 is KGHSH, CDR2 LQKENI. The CDR3 loop is CASSPLGLAGVSGANVLTF. In DNA, the CDR3 is TGTGCCAGCTCACCGCTAGGACTAGCGGGAGTATCGGGGGCCAACGTCCTGACTTTC.

The chain carries TRBV7-9 and TRBJ2-7, with TRBD1 matching over 7 bases. V lost 5 bases to trimming and J lost 3 bases; unmatched junction nucleotides: 4. The CDR3 is 13 amino acids. Germline V lookup: CDR1 SEHNR, CDR2 FQNEAQ (reference sequence). This CDR3 is CASSRDRHYEQYF. Written as DNA, the CDR3 is TGTGCCAGCAGCCGGGACAGACACTACGAGCAGTACTTC.

CDR3 nucleotide sequence: TGCGCCAGCAGCCAACGGTCGTTCAGTAGCGGGAGTCATAGTGAGCAGTTCTTC. Amino acid sequence: CASSQRSFSSGSHSEQFF. The V call is TRBV4-3, the J call TRBJ2-1, with 9 bases identical to TRBD2. The CDR3 is made up of 18 amino acids. Germline trimming cut 2 bases from V and 9 bases from J; bases unmatched to any gene: 17. Germline V lookup: CDR1 LGHNA, CDR2 YSLEER.

In its sample, this clone was seen a few times. The V call is TRBV9, the J call TRBJ1-1, with no clear D. CDR1 is SGDLS and CDR2 is YYNGEE in the germline V gene. The length of the CDR3 is 14 residues. V dropped 3 bases and J dropped 1 base, with 10 bases sitting between them. DNA of the CDR3: TGTGCCAGCAGCGGAGGTCTCGGGAACACTGAAGCTTTCTTT. Amino acids: CASSGGLGNTEAFF.

In DNA form, the CDR3 reads TGTGCCAGCAGTCCCCGGGCAGGGAAAATGAACACTGAAGCTTTCTTT. Its translation is CASSPRAGKMNTEAFF. This chain joins TRBV27 and TRBJ1-1; D is possibly TRBD1 (5 bases). Germline-derived CDR1 and CDR2 are MNHEY and SMNVEV (reference sequence). Between the trimmed V and J ends, which lost 5 bases and 0 bases, there was a span of 16 bases. CDR3 size: 16 residues.

V and J are TRBV5-5 and TRBJ2-2, with D possibly being TRBD1 (5 bases). Trimming removed 0 bases at V and 1 base at J, with 10 bases between. From germline, CDR1 is SGHKS and CDR2 YYEKEE (reference sequence). There are 16 residues in the CDR3. CDR3 sequence (DNA): TGTGCCAGCAGCTTGGTGGCAGGGATGAACACCGGGGAGCTGTTTTTT. It encodes CASSLVAGMNTGELFF.

The J gene is TRBJ1-6, the V gene TRBV5-1; 11 nucleotides match TRBD1. This CDR3 is 20 amino acids long. Germline assignment: CDR1 SGHRS and CDR2 YFSETQ. J was trimmed by 0 bases and V by 2 bases; bases with no gene match: 10. The CDR3 loop reads CASSFSGTGGLSSYNSPLHF. CDR3 bases: TGCGCCAGCAGCTTCTCCGGGACAGGGGGTTTGAGCTCCTATAATTCACCCCTCCACTTT.

This clone appeared a few times. This chain connects TRBV30 to TRBJ1-5; D gene uncertain. Germline assignment: CDR1 GTSNPN and CDR2 SVGIG (reference sequence). The CDR3 runs 15 residues. V shed 0 bases and J shed 1 base, with 10 bases lying between them. CDR3 nucleotide sequence: TGTGCCTGGAGTGTACGGGTTGGAAGCAATCAGCCCCAGCATTTT. Residues: CAWSVRVGSNQPQHF.

This chain connects TRBV18 to TRBJ2-7; the D gene is possibly TRBD2 (6 bases). The V end lost 6 bases, the J end lost 3 bases, and 12 bases lay between the germline ends. Per the germline V gene, CDR1 is KGHSH and CDR2 is LQKENI. The length of the CDR3 is 13 residues. CDR3 in DNA: TGTGCCAGCTCTATGGGAGGAGGCTACGAGCAGTACTTC. Translating it yields CASSMGGGYEQYF.

J is TRBJ1-5 and V is TRBV30, with a possible D match to TRBD1 (5 bases). Per germline, CDR1 GTSNPN and CDR2 SVGIG (reference sequence). Trimming took 2 bases from V and 7 from J, leaving 15 bases between them. CDR3 length: 14 amino acids. This chain's CDR3 is CAWSLGGLKQPQHF. Written as DNA, the CDR3 is TGTGCCTGGAGTCTGGGGGGACTCAAGCAGCCCCAGCATTTT.

V and J are TRBV29-1 and TRBJ1-4; TRBD1 aligns across 10 bases. This CDR3 is built from 12 residues. Per the germline V gene, CDR1 is SQVTM and CDR2 is ANQGSEA. The junction had 2 bases not matched to a gene; V was cut back by 7 bases and J by 6 bases. CDR3 sequence (DNA): TGCAGCGCGACAGGGGGCCATGAAAAACTGTTTTTT. The encoded protein is CSATGGHEKLFF.

The V and J genes are TRBV6-5 and TRBJ2-3; a possible D gene is TRBD1 (7 bases). This CDR3 has 15 amino acids. V was shortened by 10 bases and J by 6 bases, with 23 bases between the two germline ends. Germline V CDR1 and CDR2: MNHEY, SVGAGI. CDR3 nucleotide sequence: TGTGCCACCGACATGAAGGGGGCTAGCGTTGATACGCAGTATTTT. This encodes CATDMKGASVDTQYF.

This chain connects TRBV24-1 to TRBJ2-2, with D tentatively TRBD1 (5 bases). The germline V gene encodes CDR1 KGHDR and CDR2 SFDVKD. The CDR3 has 16 amino acids. V was clipped by 2 bases and J by 1 base, with 10 bases between them. Here the CDR3 reads CATSDYTGQNTGELFF. CDR3 in DNA: TGTGCCACCAGTGATTACACAGGCCAGAACACCGGGGAGCTGTTTTTT.

The chain employs TRBV9 and TRBJ1-4; D call uncertain. The V and J ends lost 3 bases and 4 bases respectively, with 10 bases between them. From germline, CDR1 is SGDLS and CDR2 YYNGEE. The CDR3 length is 14 residues. CDR3 in amino acids: CASSAQIGNEKLFF. CDR3 coding DNA: TGTGCCAGCAGCGCTCAAATCGGTAATGAAAAACTGTTTTTT.

A single count supports this clone. V gene TRBV9 combines with J gene TRBJ1-3; 9 positions match TRBD1. The V gene's germline CDR1 is SGDLS and CDR2 YYNGEE. There are 17 residues in the CDR3. J lost 4 bases, V lost 0 bases, and 8 bases had no gene match. CDR3 in amino acids: CASSVVGTGITGNTIYF. The CDR3 bases are TGTGCCAGCAGCGTAGTTGGGACAGGGATTACAGGAAACACCATATATTTT.

The rearrangement uses TRBV29-1 and TRBJ1-1, with D uncertain. Germline V lookup: CDR1 SQVTM, CDR2 ANQGSEA. Trimming shortened V by 6 bases and J by 4 bases, and 12 bases separated the two germline ends. CDR3 length: 12 amino acids. DNA of the CDR3: TGCAGCGTGACGGAGGGTGCCACTGAAGCTTTCTTT. This encodes CSVTEGATEAFF.

This clone was detected once. This chain links TRBV19 with TRBJ2-7; the match to TRBD1 covers 7 bases. V lost 9 bases to trimming and J lost 3 bases; unmatched junction nucleotides: 8. This CDR3 spans 13 amino acids. Germline V gives CDR1 LNHDA, CDR2 SQIVND (reference sequence). CDR3 protein: CASTRGQFYEQYF. CDR3 nucleotide sequence: TGTGCCAGCACGAGGGGGCAATTCTACGAGCAGTACTTC.

The chain couples TRBV9 to TRBJ1-1; TRBD1 is a possible D gene (6 bases). The length of the CDR3 is 14 residues. V dropped 4 bases and J dropped 0 bases, with 10 bases sitting between them. Germline V gene lookup returns CDR1 SGDLS and CDR2 YYNGEE. The CDR3 protein is CASSFGQMNTEAFF. The DNA for the CDR3 is TGTGCCAGCAGCTTCGGACAGATGAACACTGAAGCTTTCTTT.

The chain employs TRBV6-1 and TRBJ1-1; tentatively, D is TRBD1 (5 bases). The germline V and J ends were trimmed by 4 bases and 0 bases, with 15 bases remaining between them. The CDR3 length is 16 residues. Germline CDR1 MNHNS, CDR2 SASEGT. The CDR3: CASSVRGGGMNTEAFF. Here the CDR3 DNA reads TGTGCCAGCAGTGTACGGGGGGGAGGCATGAACACTGAAGCTTTCTTT.

The chain employs TRBV6-4 and TRBJ2-1; D is unresolved. Trimming pared 2 bases from V and 4 bases from J, leaving 6 bases between. Looked up from germline, CDR1 is MRHNA and CDR2 is SNTAGT. The CDR3 is 13 residues long. The CDR3 reads CASSDGRYNEQFF. The CDR3 nucleotides are TGTGCCAGCAGTGACGGCAGATACAATGAGCAGTTCTTC.

V is TRBV19 and J is TRBJ1-1, with a tentative D call TRBD1 (5 bases). The ends were cut back, 4 bases at V and 3 bases at J, with 15 bases in the middle. This CDR3 has 15 residues. Germline lookup yields CDR1 LNHDA and CDR2 SQIVND (reference sequence). CDR3 sequence: CASSRQTNGYTEAFF. Here the CDR3 DNA reads TGTGCCAGTAGTAGACAGACCAACGGGTACACTGAAGCTTTCTTT.